The clone carrying this T cell receptor beta chain was counted ten times or more. No antigen is known for it. Germline V gene data show CDR1 as SGHTA and CDR2 as FQGTGA. The CDR3 covers 15 residues. The trim removed 4 bases at V and 4 bases at J, leaving 9 bases unmatched. This specimen belongs to a study of T cells in Graves' hyperthyroidism and ophthalmopathy. Study summary: Initial diagnosis, before any treatment, was when peripheral blood was collected.

Study observations and caveats: Separation of ophthalmopathy from stable hyperthyroidism was achieved by a 13 V-J model. The blood repertoire included most of the expanded thyroid clonotypes above 0.001.

Amplification of TCR beta CDR3 regions used RNA as the template. Carried out on the TCR CDR3, a first-round RT-PCR used the HTBI primer set. TCRdb itself ran the multiplex PCR reads through MiXCR, one entry per CDR3 protein. This sample has approximately 610,000 distinct CDR3 sequences, with roughly 15% found just once. Each person with ophthalmopathy scored at least 3 on the Clinical Activity Score, reached NOSPECS grade 4 or higher, and had been ill under 3 months. The material sequenced was blood. The clonotype comes from a woman aged 40 to 50 with Graves' ophthalmopathy. The rearrangement uses TRBV7-3 and TRBJ2-5; 7 bases agree with TRBD2. The CDR3 is CASSSSGTPGETQYF. CDR3 DNA: TGTGCCAGCAGCTCGAGCGGGACGCCAGGAGAGACCCAGTACTTC. The full variable domain, with the rest looked up from reference TRBV7-3 and TRBJ2-5, is GAGVSQTPSNKVTEKGKYVELRCDPISGHTALYWYRQSLGQGPEFLIYFQGTGAADDSGLPNDRFFAVRPEGSVSTLKIQRTERGDSAVYLCASSSSGTPGETQYFGPGTRLLVL.